These 3 T cell receptor beta chains share one sample of origin, sequenced in a study of blood T cell repertoires in COVID-19. Here immunoSEQ multiplex PCR was the method, and the copy in TCRdb shows in-frame clones only, minus some. The table has around 100,000 clones, approximately 84% seen once; the top ten hold approximately 1.5%. Sequences were obtained from peripheral blood. These receptors were obtained from a middle-aged man with acute or convalescent COVID-19.

The chain links TRBV5-1 to TRBJ2-3; D unclear. The germline V gene has CDR1 SGHRS and CDR2 YFSETQ. The V gene lost 1 base and the J gene lost 2 bases, with 14 bases spanning the gap. This CDR3 is 16 amino acids long. The CDR3, as DNA: TGCGCCAGCAGCTTGTTCCCGGGTTTGAACACAGATACGCAGTATTTT. Encoded protein: CASSLFPGLNTDTQYF.

J is TRBJ2-1 and V is TRBV5-1; 9 nucleotides agree with TRBD2. Germline-derived CDR1 and CDR2 are SGHRS and YFSETQ. This CDR3 has 16 residues. Unmatched junction bases numbered 14, after V lost 5 bases and J lost 8 bases. The chain's CDR3 is CASSLGAGSGSDEQFF. CDR3 nucleotide sequence: TGCGCCAGCAGTCTGGGGGCCGGTAGCGGGAGTGATGAGCAGTTCTTC.

The rearrangement joins TRBV4-1 to TRBJ1-4; 9 bases are a match to TRBD1. V was clipped by 1 base and J by 8 bases; unmatched bases: 5. Germline V gene data show CDR1 as MGHRA and CDR2 as YSYEKL. The CDR3 consists of 15 residues. The CDR3: CASSQGDRVPEKLFF. DNA for the CDR3: TGCGCCAGCAGCCAAGGGGACAGGGTTCCCGAAAAACTGTTTTTT.